Presented here are 13 T cell receptor beta chains from one specimen sequenced in a study of T-cell reconstitution after alpha-beta-depleted transplantation in children. Unique molecular identifiers were used to barcode this TCRbeta library. TCRdb fed the PCR reads into MiXCR, producing one record per CDR3 protein. In the table there are around 190,000 distinct CDR3 sequences, approximately 6.3% of which are singletons. The sample was PBMCs, taken before TCRalphabeta/CD19-depleted stem cell transplant. These receptors were taken from a boy younger than 10 with acute lymphoblastic leukemia, due to receive a stem cell transplant.

This clonotype was seen repeatedly, ten times or more. The rearrangement uses TRBV2 and TRBJ2-7, with TRBD2 identical over 12 bases. Trimming took 5 bases from V and 2 from J; bases not matched to a gene: 7. This CDR3 comprises 16 residues. CDR1 and CDR2 from the germline V gene are SNHLY and FYNNEI. DNA for the CDR3: TGTGCCAGCAGTCAATGGACTAGCGGGAACCCCTACGAGCAGTACTTC. Its translation is CASSQWTSGNPYEQYF. The variable domain in full, with the rest retrieved from reference TRBV2 and TRBJ2-7, is EPEVTQTPSHQVTQMGQEVILRCVPISNHLYFYWYRQILGQKVEFLVSFYNNEISEKSEIFDDQFSVERPDGSNFTLKIRSTKLEDSAMYFCASSQWTSGNPYEQYFGPGTRLTVT.

CDR3: CASSLGFSSYEQYF. The CDR3 DNA is TGTGCCAGCAGCTTAGGGTTCAGCTCCTACGAGCAGTACTTC. The chain uses TRBV11-2 and TRBJ2-7; D uncertain. The CDR3 has 14 residues. V gave up 1 base and J gave up 0 bases, with 7 bases separating them. The germline V gene encodes CDR1 SGHAT and CDR2 FQNNGV.

Many counts were recorded for this clonotype. The J gene is TRBJ2-7, the V gene TRBV20-1, with 8 positions matching TRBD2. Germline CDR1 is DFQATT and CDR2 is SNEGSKA (reference sequence). V was pared by 6 bases and J by 6 bases, with 19 bases of the junction left unmatched. The CDR3 runs to 16 residues. The CDR3 DNA reads as TGCAGTGCCCCACCCTTTAAGCGGGAGCAAGTTTCCGAGCAGTACTTC. Its translation: CSAPPFKREQVSEQYF.

This clonotype was picked up many times. The rearrangement links TRBV7-8 to TRBJ2-5; weak D call: TRBD2 (6 bases). This CDR3 comprises 15 residues. Trimming left V 5 bases short and J 4 bases short, with 17 bases between. Germline V gene data show CDR1 as SGHVS and CDR2 as FQNEAQ. DNA for the CDR3: TGTGCCAGCAGCCCCAGTGGGACTGCAGGAGAGACCCAGTACTTC. Protein product: CASSPSGTAGETQYF. Full variable domain (missing parts from reference TRBV7-8 and TRBJ2-5): GAGVSQSPRYKVAKRGQDVALRCDPISGHVSLFWYQQALGQGPEFLTYFQNEAQLDKSGLPSDRFFAERPEGSVSTLKIQRTQQEDSAVYLCASSPSGTAGETQYFGPGTRLLVL.

The chain joins TRBV6-1 to TRBJ2-7; D unclear. Germline assignment: CDR1 MNHNS and CDR2 SASEGT. The CDR3 is made up of 13 amino acids. V was cut by 0 bases and J by 4 bases, with 7 bases left in between. CDR3 nucleotides: TGTGCCAGCAGTGAAGCGTTACGTTACGAGCAGTACTTC. Amino acids: CASSEALRYEQYF.

This clonotype was detected many times. This sequence joins TRBV2 and TRBJ2-5, with 7 bases aligning to TRBD1. This CDR3 is built from 14 residues. J lost 4 bases, V lost 7 bases, and 9 bases had no gene match. CDR1 SNHLY and CDR2 FYNNEI come from the germline V gene. CDR3 amino acids: CASKNRGGGETQYF. In DNA, the CDR3 is TGTGCCAGCAAAAACAGGGGTGGGGGAGAGACCCAGTACTTC.

This clonotype was picked up many times. The gene calls are TRBV28 and TRBJ2-1, with D unclear. This CDR3 contains 14 residues. Trimming shortened V by 2 bases and J by 0 bases, and 5 bases separated the two germline ends. CDR1 is MDHEN and CDR2 is SYDVKM in the germline V gene. The CDR3 DNA sequence: TGTGCCAGCAGTTTAGACTTCTCCTACAATGAGCAGTTCTTC. It is translated as CASSLDFSYNEQFF.

This clonotype was detected ten times or more. The gene calls are TRBV29-1 and TRBJ1-3, with D possibly being TRBD1 (5 bases). The CDR3 consists of 13 residues. Deletions cut 2 bases from V and 4 bases from J, with 9 bases between. In germline, CDR1 is SQVTM, CDR2 ANQGSEA. The DNA for the CDR3 is TGCAGCGTTGAAAGAGGGGACGGAAACACCATATATTTT. It encodes CSVERGDGNTIYF. The whole variable domain, remainder taken from reference TRBV29-1 and TRBJ1-3, is SAVISQKPSRDICQRGTSLTIQCQVDSQVTMMFWYRQQPGQSLTLIATANQGSEATYESGFVIDKFPISRPNLTFSTLTVSNMSPEDSSIYLCSVERGDGNTIYFGEGSWLTVV.

The rearrangement uses TRBV28 and TRBJ2-3; D remains ambiguous. CDR1 and CDR2 from the germline V gene are MDHEN and SYDVKM. V shed 3 bases and J shed 5 bases, with 9 bases lying between them. The CDR3 contains 13 residues. This CDR3 reads CASSLLFGDTQYF. DNA of the CDR3: TGTGCCAGCAGTTTGTTATTCGGAGATACGCAGTATTTT.

The chain is built from TRBV3-1 and TRBJ2-1; D is undetermined. Germline values: CDR1 LGHDT, CDR2 YNNKEL (reference sequence). Trimming cost V 4 bases and J 0 bases, with 7 bases left between them. The CDR3 is 14 residues long. This chain's CDR3 is CASSRNPSYNEQFF. The CDR3, as DNA: TGTGCCAGCAGCCGAAACCCCTCCTACAATGAGCAGTTCTTC.

This clonotype appeared many times. This chain connects TRBV6-2 or TRBV6-3 to TRBJ2-1; a weak D match, TRBD2 (6 bases). V lost 0 bases and J lost 3, with 15 bases in between. This CDR3 has 17 amino acids. CDR1 MNHEY and CDR2 SVGEGT come from the germline V gene. The DNA for the CDR3 is TGTGCCAGCAGTTACTCGAAGCGGGTAGGGCACTACAATGAGCAGTTCTTC. This codes for CASSYSKRVGHYNEQFF.

Many counts were recorded for this clonotype. The CDR3 region is CSVDPGHSNEQFF. The CDR3 DNA reads TGCAGCGTTGACCCGGGACATTCCAATGAGCAGTTCTTC. The chain carries TRBV29-1 and TRBJ2-1; a weak D match, TRBD1 (6 bases). CDR3 length equals 13 residues. Germline CDR1 reads SQVTM; CDR2 reads ANQGSEA. V lost 3 bases and J lost 6, with 12 bases in between.

On this clonotype itself: A read error may explain this, as a much larger clone is one base away. V gene TRBV6-1 combines with J gene TRBJ1-6; TRBD1 matches 7 bases. Germline V CDR1 and CDR2: MNHNS, SASEGT. The CDR3 is 15 residues long. CDR3 DNA sequence: TGTGCCAGCCTCGACAGGGTCTCCTATAATACACCCCTCCACTTT. It translates to CASLDRVSYNTPLHF.